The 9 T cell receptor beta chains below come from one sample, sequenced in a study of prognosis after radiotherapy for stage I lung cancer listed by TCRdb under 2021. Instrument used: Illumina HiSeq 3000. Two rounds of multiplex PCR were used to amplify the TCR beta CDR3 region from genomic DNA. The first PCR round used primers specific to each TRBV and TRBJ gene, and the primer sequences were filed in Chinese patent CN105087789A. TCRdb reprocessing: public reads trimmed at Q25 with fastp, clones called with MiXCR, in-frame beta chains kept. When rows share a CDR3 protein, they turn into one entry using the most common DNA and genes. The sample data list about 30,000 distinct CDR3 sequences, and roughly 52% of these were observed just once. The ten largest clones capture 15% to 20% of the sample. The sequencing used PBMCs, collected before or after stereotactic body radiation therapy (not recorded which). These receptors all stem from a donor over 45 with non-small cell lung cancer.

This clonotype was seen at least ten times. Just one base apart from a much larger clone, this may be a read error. The DNA of the CDR3 is TGTGCCAGCAGTCTCAATCTGTACTCGTACGAGCAGTACTTC. It encodes CASSLNLYSYEQYF. The rearrangement uses TRBV12-3 or TRBV12-4 and TRBJ2-7, with D unresolved. The CDR3 spans 14 residues. Trimming stripped 5 bases from V and 4 bases from J, with 15 bases between.

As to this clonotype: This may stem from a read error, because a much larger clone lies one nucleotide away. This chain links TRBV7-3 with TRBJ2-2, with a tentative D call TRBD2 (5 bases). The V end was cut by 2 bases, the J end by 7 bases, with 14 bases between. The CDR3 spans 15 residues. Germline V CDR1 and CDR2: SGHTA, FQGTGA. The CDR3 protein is CASSLVVGVDGELFF. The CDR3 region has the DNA TGTGCCAGCAGCTTAGTAGTGGGAGTGGACGGGGAGCTGTTTTTT.

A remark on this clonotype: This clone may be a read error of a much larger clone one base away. The DNA for the CDR3 is TGTGCCAGCAGCGTAGAGGTGGGCTACGAGCAGTACTTC. Its translation is CASSVEVGYEQYF. The chain is built from TRBV7-2 and TRBJ2-7; D not resolved. The CDR3 has 13 amino acids. The germline V gene has CDR1 SGHTA and CDR2 FQGNSA. Trimming pared 5 bases from V and 3 bases from J, leaving 11 bases between.

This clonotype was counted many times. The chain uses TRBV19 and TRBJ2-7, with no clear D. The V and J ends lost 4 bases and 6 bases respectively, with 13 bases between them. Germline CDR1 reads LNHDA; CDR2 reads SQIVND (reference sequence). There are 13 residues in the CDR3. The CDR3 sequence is CASSTTYDGEQYF. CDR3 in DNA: TGTGCCAGTAGTACAACCTACGACGGCGAGCAGTACTTC. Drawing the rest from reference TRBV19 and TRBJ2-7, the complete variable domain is DGGITQSPKYLFRKEGQNVTLSCEQNLNHDAMYWYRQDPGQGLRLIYYSQIVNDFQKGDIAEGYSVSREKKESFPLTVTSAQKNPTAFYLCASSTTYDGEQYFGPGTRLTVT.

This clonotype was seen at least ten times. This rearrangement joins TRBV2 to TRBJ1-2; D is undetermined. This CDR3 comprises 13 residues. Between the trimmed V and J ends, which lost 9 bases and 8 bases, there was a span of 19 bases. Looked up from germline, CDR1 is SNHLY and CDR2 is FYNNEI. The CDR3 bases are TGTGCCAGTGGTCTACTTGAGCCATGGGGCTACACCTTC. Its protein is CASGLLEPWGYTF.

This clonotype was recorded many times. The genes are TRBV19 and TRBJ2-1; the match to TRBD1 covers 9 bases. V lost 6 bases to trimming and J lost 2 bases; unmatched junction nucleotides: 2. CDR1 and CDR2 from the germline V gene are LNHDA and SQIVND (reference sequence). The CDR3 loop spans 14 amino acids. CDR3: CASRDRGAYNEQFF. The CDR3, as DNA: TGTGCCAGTAGGGACAGGGGAGCCTACAATGAGCAGTTCTTC.

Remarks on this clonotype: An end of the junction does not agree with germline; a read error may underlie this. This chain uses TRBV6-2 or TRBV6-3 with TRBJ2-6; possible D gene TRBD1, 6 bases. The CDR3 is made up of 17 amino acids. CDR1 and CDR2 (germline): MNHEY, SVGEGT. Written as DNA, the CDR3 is TGTGCCAGCAGTACTCAGGGGACCCCCTCTGGGTCCAACGTCCTCACTTTC. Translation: CASSTQGTPSGSNVLTF.

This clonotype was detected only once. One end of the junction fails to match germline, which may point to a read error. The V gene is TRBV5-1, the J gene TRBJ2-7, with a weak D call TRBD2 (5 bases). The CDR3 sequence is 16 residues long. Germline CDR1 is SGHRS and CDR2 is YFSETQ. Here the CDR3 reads CANSLAPGRTSYEQYF. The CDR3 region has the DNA TGCGCCAACAGCTTGGCACCTGGCCGGACTTCCTACGAGCAGTACTTC.

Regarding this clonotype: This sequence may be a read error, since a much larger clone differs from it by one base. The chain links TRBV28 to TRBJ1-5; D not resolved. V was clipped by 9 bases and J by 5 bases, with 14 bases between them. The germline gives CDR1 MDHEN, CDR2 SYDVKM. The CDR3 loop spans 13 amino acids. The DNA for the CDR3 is TGTGCCAGGAGTCAGAGGAGAGATCAGCCCCAGCATTTT. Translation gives CARSQRRDQPQHF. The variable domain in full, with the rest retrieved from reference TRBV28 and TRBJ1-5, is DVKVTQSSRYLVKRTGEKVFLECVQDMDHENMFWYRQDPGLGLRLIYFSYDVKMKEKGDIPEGYSVSREKKERFSLILESASTNQTSMYLCARSQRRDQPQHFGDGTRLSIL.